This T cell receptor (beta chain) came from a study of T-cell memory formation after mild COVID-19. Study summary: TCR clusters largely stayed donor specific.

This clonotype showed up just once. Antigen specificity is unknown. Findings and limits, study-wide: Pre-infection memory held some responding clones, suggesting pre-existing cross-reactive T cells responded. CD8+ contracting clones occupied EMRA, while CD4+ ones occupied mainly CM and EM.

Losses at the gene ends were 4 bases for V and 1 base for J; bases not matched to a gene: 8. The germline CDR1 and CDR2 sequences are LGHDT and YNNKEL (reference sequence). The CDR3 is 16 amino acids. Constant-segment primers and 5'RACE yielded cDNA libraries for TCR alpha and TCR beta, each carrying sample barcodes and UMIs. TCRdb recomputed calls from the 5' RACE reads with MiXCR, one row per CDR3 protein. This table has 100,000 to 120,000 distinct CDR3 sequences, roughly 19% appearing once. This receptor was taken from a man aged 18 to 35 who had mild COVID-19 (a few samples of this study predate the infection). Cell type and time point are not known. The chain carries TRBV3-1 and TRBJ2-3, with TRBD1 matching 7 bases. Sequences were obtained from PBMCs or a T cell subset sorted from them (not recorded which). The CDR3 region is CASSPSKGGGTDTQYF. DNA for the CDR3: TGTGCCAGCAGCCCGTCCAAAGGGGGCGGCACAGATACGCAGTATTTT.